The clone carrying this T cell receptor beta chain was counted only a few times. The CDR3 contains 14 residues. V was pared by 1 base and J by 3 bases, with 10 bases between. Authors of the study amplified TCR beta CDR3 regions from RNA transcripts. TCR CDR3 underwent first-round RT-PCR with the HTBI primer set. TCRdb re-derived calls from the multiplex PCR reads in MiXCR, one entry per CDR3 protein. The profile covers under 250,000 distinct CDR3 sequences, with about 24% appearing a single time and about a third taken by the ten largest. The data were obtained in a study of T cells in Graves' hyperthyroidism and ophthalmopathy. The authors obtained PBMCs from over 8 ml of fresh peripheral blood.

The chain joins TRBV12-3 or TRBV12-4 to TRBJ2-7, with D possibly TRBD2 on 6 matching bases. This clonotype originated in a woman aged 40 to 50 with Graves' ophthalmopathy. Sequencing was done on a sample of blood. Here the CDR3 DNA reads TGTGCCAGCAGTTTAGTCGGGAGCGACTACGAGCAGTACTTC. As protein: CASSLVGSDYEQYF.